Detailed here is one T cell receptor beta chain. Within the sample, other DNA sequences also encode this same CDR3. These data originate in a study of shared clonotypes between healthy human individuals. At a deep level, the assay was run. Only in-frame clones appear in the TCRdb table, and some are missing; sequencing was by immunoSEQ multiplex PCR. This sample has about 520,000 clones, with 81% found just once. Specimen: PBMCs. This sequence was found in a woman between 35 and 50 years old in good health. Some clones in this sample may be carry-over from other donors' samples.

Written as DNA, the CDR3 is TGTGCCAGCAGCTTAGTTGGGTACAATGAGCAGTTCTTC. Its translation: CASSLVGYNEQFF. J is TRBJ2-1 and V is TRBV7-2; D gene ambiguous. The V end was cut by 1 base, the J end by 4 bases, with 5 bases between. The CDR3 extends over 13 amino acids. CDR1 is SGHTA, CDR2 FQGNSA, per germline.